This T cell receptor beta chain originates from a study of blood T cell repertoires in COVID-19. Looking at the study overall: The United States, Italy and Spain were the sources of the acute and convalescent COVID-19 samples. The analysed material was cDNA or gDNA that came from T cells, B-cell-depleted T cells, or PBMCs.

Followed longitudinally, the Seattle patients had been enrolled during active infection. Per the study methods: Amplification with reference gene primers provided the estimates of nucleated cell counts. Sequencing used immunoSEQ multiplex PCR; TCRdb keeps in-frame clones, though not all of them. V and J calls and clone size follow that table, whereas D and trimming were derived from the DNA. The sample contains tens of thousands of clones, around 67% of which appear only once. The germline gives CDR1 SGDLS, CDR2 YYNGEE. The CDR3 extends over 16 amino acids. V dropped 3 bases and J dropped 4; count of bases not matched to a gene: 4.

V and J are TRBV9 and TRBJ2-1, with TRBD2 matching 13 bases. This receptor was taken from a man aged 70 or older with COVID-19, enrolled during active disease. Sequencing was carried out using peripheral blood. The CDR3 is CASSGLAGGGYNEQFF. As DNA, the CDR3 is TGTGCCAGCAGCGGACTAGCGGGAGGCGGGTACAATGAGCAGTTCTTC.